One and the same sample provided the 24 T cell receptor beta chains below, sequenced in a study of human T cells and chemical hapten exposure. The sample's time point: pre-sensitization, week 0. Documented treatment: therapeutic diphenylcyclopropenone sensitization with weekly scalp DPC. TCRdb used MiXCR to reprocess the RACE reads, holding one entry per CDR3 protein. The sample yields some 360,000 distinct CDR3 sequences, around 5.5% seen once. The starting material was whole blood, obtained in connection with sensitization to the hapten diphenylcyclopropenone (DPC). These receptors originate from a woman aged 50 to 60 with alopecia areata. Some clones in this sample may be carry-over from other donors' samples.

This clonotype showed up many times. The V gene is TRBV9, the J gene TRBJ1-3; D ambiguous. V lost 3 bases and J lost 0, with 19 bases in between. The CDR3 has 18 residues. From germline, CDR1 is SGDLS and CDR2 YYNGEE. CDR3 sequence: CASSDTNSNPNSGNTIYF. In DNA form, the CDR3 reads TGTGCCAGCAGCGATACTAATTCGAATCCGAACTCTGGAAACACCATATATTTT.

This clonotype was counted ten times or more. CDR3 in DNA: TGTGCCAGCAGCTTGGGGACAGGGACGTACAATGAGCAGTTCTTC. Translating it yields CASSLGTGTYNEQFF. The chain recombines TRBV7-9 with TRBJ2-1; TRBD1 matches 9 bases. Germline trimming cut 3 bases from V and 4 bases from J; bases unmatched to any gene: 4. This CDR3 is 15 amino acids long. Germline V gene lookup returns CDR1 SEHNR and CDR2 FQNEAQ (reference sequence).

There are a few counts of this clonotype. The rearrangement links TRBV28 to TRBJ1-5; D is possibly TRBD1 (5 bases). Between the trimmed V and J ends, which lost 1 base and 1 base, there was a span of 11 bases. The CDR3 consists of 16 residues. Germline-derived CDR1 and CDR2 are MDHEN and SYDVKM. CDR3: CASSLSQQDSNQPQHF. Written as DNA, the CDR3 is TGTGCCAGCAGTTTATCCCAACAGGACAGCAATCAGCCCCAGCATTTT. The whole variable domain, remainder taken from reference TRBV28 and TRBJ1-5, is DVKVTQSSRYLVKRTGEKVFLECVQDMDHENMFWYRQDPGLGLRLIYFSYDVKMKEKGDIPEGYSVSREKKERFSLILESASTNQTSMYLCASSLSQQDSNQPQHFGDGTRLSIL.

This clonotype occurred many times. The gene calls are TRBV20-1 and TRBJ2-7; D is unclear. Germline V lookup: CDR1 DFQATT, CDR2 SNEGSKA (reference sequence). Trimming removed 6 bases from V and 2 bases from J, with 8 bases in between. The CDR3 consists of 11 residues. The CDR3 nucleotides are TGCAGTGCCAGCAGCCCCTACGAGCAGTACTTC. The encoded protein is CSASSPYEQYF.

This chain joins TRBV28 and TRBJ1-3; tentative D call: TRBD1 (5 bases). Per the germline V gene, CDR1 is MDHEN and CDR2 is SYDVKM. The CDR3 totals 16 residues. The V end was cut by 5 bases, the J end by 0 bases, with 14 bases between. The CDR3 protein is CASSPPGLLSGNTIYF. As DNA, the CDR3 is TGTGCCAGCAGTCCACCGGGACTCCTCTCTGGAAACACCATATATTTT. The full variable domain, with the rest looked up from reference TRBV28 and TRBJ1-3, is DVKVTQSSRYLVKRTGEKVFLECVQDMDHENMFWYRQDPGLGLRLIYFSYDVKMKEKGDIPEGYSVSREKKERFSLILESASTNQTSMYLCASSPPGLLSGNTIYFGEGSWLTVV.

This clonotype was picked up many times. The CDR3 sequence: CASSPRGANEKLFF. As DNA, the CDR3 is TGTGCCAGCAGTCCCAGGGGGGCTAATGAAAAACTGTTTTTT. The V gene is TRBV6-6, the J gene TRBJ1-4; 7 bases are a match to TRBD1. This CDR3 region has 14 residues. With 5 bases clipped from V and 3 bases from J, the junction kept 3 bases outside the gene matches. Germline loops: CDR1 MNHNY, CDR2 SVGAGI (reference sequence).

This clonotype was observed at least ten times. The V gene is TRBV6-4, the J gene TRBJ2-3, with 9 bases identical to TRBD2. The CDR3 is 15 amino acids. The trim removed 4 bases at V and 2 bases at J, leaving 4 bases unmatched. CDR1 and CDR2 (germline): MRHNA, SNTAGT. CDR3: CASSVLAGNTDTQYF. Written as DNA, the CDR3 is TGTGCCAGCAGTGTCCTAGCGGGGAACACAGATACGCAGTATTTT.

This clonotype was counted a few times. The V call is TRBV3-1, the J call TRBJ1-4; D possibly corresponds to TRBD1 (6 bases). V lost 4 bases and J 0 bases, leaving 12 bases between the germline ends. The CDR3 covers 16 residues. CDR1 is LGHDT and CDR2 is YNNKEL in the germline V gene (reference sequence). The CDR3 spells CASSPGQRATNEKLFF. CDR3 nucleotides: TGTGCCAGCAGCCCCGGACAGCGAGCAACTAATGAAAAACTGTTTTTT.

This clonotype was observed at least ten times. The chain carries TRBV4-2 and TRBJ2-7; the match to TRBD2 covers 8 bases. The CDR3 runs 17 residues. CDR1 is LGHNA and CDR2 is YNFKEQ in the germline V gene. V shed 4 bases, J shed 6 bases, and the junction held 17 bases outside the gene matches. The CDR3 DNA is TGTGCCAGCAGCCCCGGGGGGCTAGCGGGTCTCGGAGCCGAGCAGTACTTC. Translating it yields CASSPGGLAGLGAEQYF.

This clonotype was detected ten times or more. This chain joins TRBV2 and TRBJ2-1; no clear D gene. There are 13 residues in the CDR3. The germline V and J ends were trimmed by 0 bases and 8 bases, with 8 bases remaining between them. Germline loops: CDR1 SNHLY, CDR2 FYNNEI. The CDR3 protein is CASSEAGADEQFF. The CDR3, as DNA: TGTGCCAGCAGTGAAGCGGGCGCGGATGAGCAGTTCTTC.

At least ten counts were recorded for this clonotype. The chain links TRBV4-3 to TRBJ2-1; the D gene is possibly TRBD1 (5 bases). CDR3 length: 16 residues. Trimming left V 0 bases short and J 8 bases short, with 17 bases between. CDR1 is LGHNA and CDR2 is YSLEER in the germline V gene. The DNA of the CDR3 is TGCGCCAGCAGCCAAGATCTTAGAAAGGGGTTCGATGAGCAGTTCTTC. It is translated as CASSQDLRKGFDEQFF.

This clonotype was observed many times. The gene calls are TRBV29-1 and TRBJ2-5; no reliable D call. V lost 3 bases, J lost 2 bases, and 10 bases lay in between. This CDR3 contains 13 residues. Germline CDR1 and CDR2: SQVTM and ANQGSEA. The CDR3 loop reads CSVEHWEQETQYF. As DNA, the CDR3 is TGCAGCGTTGAGCATTGGGAACAAGAGACCCAGTACTTC.

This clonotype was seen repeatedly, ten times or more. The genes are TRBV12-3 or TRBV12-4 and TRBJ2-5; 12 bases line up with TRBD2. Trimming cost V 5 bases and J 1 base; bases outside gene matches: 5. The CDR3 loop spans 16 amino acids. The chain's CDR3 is CASSPGTSGFQETQYF. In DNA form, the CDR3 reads TGTGCCAGCAGTCCCGGGACTAGCGGGTTCCAAGAGACCCAGTACTTC.

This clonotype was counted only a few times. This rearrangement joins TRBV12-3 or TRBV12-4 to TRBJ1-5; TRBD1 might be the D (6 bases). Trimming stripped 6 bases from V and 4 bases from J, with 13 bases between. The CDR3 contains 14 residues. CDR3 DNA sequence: TGTGCCAGCAGACATGGCCAGGGGAATCAGCCCCAGCATTTT. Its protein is CASRHGQGNQPQHF.

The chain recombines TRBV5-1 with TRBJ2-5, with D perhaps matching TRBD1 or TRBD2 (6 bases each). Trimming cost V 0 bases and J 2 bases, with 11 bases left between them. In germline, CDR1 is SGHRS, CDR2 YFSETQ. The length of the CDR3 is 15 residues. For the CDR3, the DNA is TGCGCCAGCAGCTTGGTAACGGGGGCTCAAGAGACCCAGTACTTC. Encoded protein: CASSLVTGAQETQYF.

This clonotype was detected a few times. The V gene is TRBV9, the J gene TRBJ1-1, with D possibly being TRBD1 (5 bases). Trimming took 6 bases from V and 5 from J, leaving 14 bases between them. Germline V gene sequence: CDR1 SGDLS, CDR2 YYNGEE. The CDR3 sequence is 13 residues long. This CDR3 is CASTNAWGTEAFF. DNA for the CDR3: TGTGCCAGCACCAACGCTTGGGGGACTGAAGCTTTCTTT. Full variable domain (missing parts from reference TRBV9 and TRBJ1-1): DSGVTQTPKHLITATGQRVTLRCSPRSGDLSVYWYQQSLDQGLQFLIQYYNGEERAKGNILERFSAQQFPDLHSELNLSSLELGDSALYFCASTNAWGTEAFFGQGTRLTVV.

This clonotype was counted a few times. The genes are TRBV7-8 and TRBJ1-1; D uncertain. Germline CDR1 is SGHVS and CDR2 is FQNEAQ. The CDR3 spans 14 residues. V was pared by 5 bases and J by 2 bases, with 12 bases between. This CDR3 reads CASSTLDGNTEAFF. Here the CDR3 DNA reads TGTGCCAGCAGCACCCTGGACGGTAACACTGAAGCTTTCTTT.

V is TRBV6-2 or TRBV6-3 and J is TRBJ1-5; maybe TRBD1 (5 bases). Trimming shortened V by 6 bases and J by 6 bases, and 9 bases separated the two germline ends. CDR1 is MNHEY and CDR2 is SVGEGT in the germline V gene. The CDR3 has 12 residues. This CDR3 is CASRLQGQPQHF. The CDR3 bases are TGTGCCAGCAGACTCCAGGGTCAGCCCCAGCATTTT.

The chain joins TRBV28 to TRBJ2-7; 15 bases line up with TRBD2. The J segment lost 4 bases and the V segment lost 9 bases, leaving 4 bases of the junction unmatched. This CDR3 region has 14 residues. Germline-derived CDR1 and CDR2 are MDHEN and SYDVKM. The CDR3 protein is CASGLAGGPYEQYF. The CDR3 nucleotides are TGTGCCAGTGGACTAGCGGGAGGGCCGTACGAGCAGTACTTC.

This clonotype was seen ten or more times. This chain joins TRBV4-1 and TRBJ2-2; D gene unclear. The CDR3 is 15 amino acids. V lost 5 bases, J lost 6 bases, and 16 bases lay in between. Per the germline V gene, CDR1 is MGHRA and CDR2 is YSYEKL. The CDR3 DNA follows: TGCGCCAGCAGCTACCAGCAAGGGTACGCCGGGGAGCTGTTTTTT. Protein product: CASSYQQGYAGELFF.

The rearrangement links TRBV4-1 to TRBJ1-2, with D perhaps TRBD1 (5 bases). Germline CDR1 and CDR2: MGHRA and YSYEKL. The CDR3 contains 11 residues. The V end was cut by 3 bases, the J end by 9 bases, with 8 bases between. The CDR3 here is CASSHRDCYTF. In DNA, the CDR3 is TGCGCCAGCAGCCACAGGGATTGCTACACCTTC.

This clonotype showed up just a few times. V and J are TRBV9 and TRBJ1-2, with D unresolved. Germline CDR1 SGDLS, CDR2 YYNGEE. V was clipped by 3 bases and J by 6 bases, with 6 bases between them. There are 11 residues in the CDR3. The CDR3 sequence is CASSAYNGYTF. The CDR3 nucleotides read TGTGCCAGCAGCGCGTATAATGGCTACACCTTC.

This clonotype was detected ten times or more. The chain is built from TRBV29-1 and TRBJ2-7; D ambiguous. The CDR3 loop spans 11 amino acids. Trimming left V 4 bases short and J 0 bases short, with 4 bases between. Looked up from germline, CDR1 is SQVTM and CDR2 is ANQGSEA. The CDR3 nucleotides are TGCAGCGTTGGGGCCTCCTACGAGCAGTACTTC. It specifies CSVGASYEQYF.

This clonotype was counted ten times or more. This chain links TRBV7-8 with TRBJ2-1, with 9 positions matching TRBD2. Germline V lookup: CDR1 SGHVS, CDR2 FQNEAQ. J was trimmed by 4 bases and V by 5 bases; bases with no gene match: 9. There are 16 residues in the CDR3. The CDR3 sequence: CASSPLTSGQYNEQFF. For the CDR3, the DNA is TGTGCCAGCAGCCCACTTACTAGCGGGCAATACAATGAGCAGTTCTTC.